The 27 T cell receptor beta chains presented below share a single source sample, sequenced in a study of cytomegalovirus exposure and HLA in healthy donors. Amplification used 60 Vbeta primers and 13 Jbeta primers. The data were produced by immunoSEQ multiplex PCR, yet TCRdb's version contains in-frame clones alone and is incomplete. Altogether 85,000 to 130,000 clones are present, roughly 82% being singletons, with the ten largest covering about 1.6%. Sequencing input: PBMCs. The receptors here all came from a man in his forties or fifties in good health and CMV-seronegative.

V and J are TRBV4-2 and TRBJ2-1; 10 bases match TRBD2. Germline V gene data show CDR1 as LGHNA and CDR2 as YNFKEQ. Trimming took 4 bases from V and 8 from J; bases not matched to a gene: 5. This CDR3 has 14 amino acids. Written as DNA, the CDR3 is TGTGCCAGCAGCCCAGCGGGGGGGCCCGATGAGCAGTTCTTC. It specifies CASSPAGGPDEQFF.

The V call is TRBV7-9, the J call TRBJ1-1; possibly TRBD1 for D (5 bases). Looked up from germline, CDR1 is SEHNR and CDR2 is FQNEAQ (reference sequence). The germline V and J ends were trimmed by 3 bases and 0 bases, with 8 bases remaining between them. The CDR3 loop spans 14 amino acids. CDR3 DNA: TGTGCCAGCAGCTTCGACAGCATGAACACTGAAGCTTTCTTT. It yields the protein CASSFDSMNTEAFF.

This chain connects TRBV5-1 to TRBJ1-1; 10 positions agree with TRBD1. CDR1 is SGHRS and CDR2 is YFSETQ in the germline V gene. This CDR3 contains 15 residues. V lost 4 bases, J lost 6 bases, and 9 bases stayed unmatched. This chain's CDR3 is CASSMGQGSGSEAFF. DNA of the CDR3: TGCGCCAGCAGCATGGGACAGGGGTCCGGCTCTGAAGCTTTCTTT.

V and J are TRBV7-6 and TRBJ2-5, with D possibly being TRBD1 (5 bases). Germline CDR1 is SGHVS and CDR2 is FNYEAQ. CDR3 length: 15 amino acids. V was pared by 1 base and J by 5 bases, with 14 bases between. In DNA form, the CDR3 reads TGTGCCAGCAGCTTAGTATTCACAGGATGGGAGACCCAGTACTTC. It specifies CASSLVFTGWETQYF.

CDR3 DNA sequence: TGTGCCAGCAGCGTAAGCACGGATGAAAAACTGTTTTTT. This gives the protein CASSVSTDEKLFF. This rearrangement joins TRBV9 to TRBJ1-4; no firm D call. This CDR3 is 13 amino acids long. Per the germline V gene, CDR1 is SGDLS and CDR2 is YYNGEE. With 1 base removed from V and 6 bases from J, the gap between germline ends came to 7 bases.

The chain recombines TRBV6-5 with TRBJ1-1; 7 bases agree with TRBD1. Trimming removed 2 bases from V and 0 bases from J; junction bases left unmatched: 3. CDR1 and CDR2 from the germline V gene are MNHEY and SVGAGI. CDR3 length: 15 residues. The CDR3 coding sequence is TGTGCCAGCAGTTACGGCGGGACAGTGAACACTGAAGCTTTCTTT. Amino acid sequence: CASSYGGTVNTEAFF.

The rearrangement uses TRBV7-9 and TRBJ1-1; no definite D call. Looked up from germline, CDR1 is SEHNR and CDR2 is FQNEAQ (reference sequence). The CDR3 is 14 amino acids. V lost 0 bases, J lost 7 bases, and 12 bases lay in between. For the CDR3, the DNA is TGTGCCAGCAGCTTAGCGATAGCCGATTATGAAGCTTTCTTT. Translation gives CASSLAIADYEAFF.

The V gene is TRBV7-2, the J gene TRBJ2-5; perhaps TRBD2 as D (6 bases). Germline CDR1 reads SGHTA; CDR2 reads FQGNSA. The germline V and J ends were trimmed by 0 bases and 1 base, with 9 bases remaining between them. This CDR3 is built from 15 residues. The CDR3 region has the DNA TGTGCCAGCAGCTTAGCGCGGGGTGGCCAAGAGACCCAGTACTTC. It codes for CASSLARGGQETQYF. Combining the CDR3 with reference TRBV7-2 and TRBJ2-5 gives the whole variable domain GAGVSQSPSNKVTEKGKDVELRCDPISGHTALYWYRQSLGQGLEFLIYFQGNSAPDKSGLPSDRFSAERTGGSVSTLTIQRTQQEDSAVYLCASSLARGGQETQYFGPGTRLLVL.

The chain employs TRBV7-9 and TRBJ2-3, with 11 bases matching TRBD2. The germline V gene has CDR1 SEHNR and CDR2 FQNEAQ (reference sequence). The CDR3 contains 19 residues. V shed 2 bases and J 2 bases; nucleotides not matched to a gene: 12. CDR3 loop: CASSLTLGRLAGYTDTQYF. For the CDR3, the DNA is TGTGCCAGCAGCTTAACCTTGGGCCGACTAGCGGGGTACACAGATACGCAGTATTTT.

This clone showed up just a few times. The V call is TRBV29-1, the J call TRBJ1-4, with D possibly TRBD1 on 5 matching bases. Germline V gene sequence: CDR1 SQVTM, CDR2 ANQGSEA. The CDR3 extends over 13 amino acids. Trimming cost V 7 bases and J 8 bases, with 17 bases left between them. CDR3 DNA: TGCAGCGCAACCGGGGGTCGAGGGGAAAAACTGTTTTTT. As protein: CSATGGRGEKLFF.

The chain links TRBV5-5 to TRBJ1-2; 7 bases align to TRBD1. The V gene end was trimmed by 6 bases and the J gene end by 3 bases; junction bases not matched to a gene: 5. This CDR3 spans 13 amino acids. The germline gives CDR1 SGHKS, CDR2 YYEKEE (reference sequence). The DNA for the CDR3 is TGTGCCAGCAAATCGGACAGGTACTATGGCTACACCTTC. This encodes CASKSDRYYGYTF.

The V and J genes are TRBV19 and TRBJ1-3; D not certain. There are 14 residues in the CDR3. The germline gives CDR1 LNHDA, CDR2 SQIVND (reference sequence). Between the trimmed V and J ends, which lost 2 bases and 0 bases, there was a span of 5 bases. The CDR3 is CASSIQVSGNTIYF. CDR3 DNA: TGTGCCAGTAGTATACAGGTCTCTGGAAACACCATATATTTT.

This clone was seen only a few times. V is TRBV7-3 and J is TRBJ2-5; no clear D gene. The tail of the sequence fits TRBJ2-7 better, so the J call may be wrong. This CDR3 is 13 amino acids long. Per the germline V gene, CDR1 is SGHTA and CDR2 is FQGTGA. The CDR3: CASSLTWGYEQYF. The DNA for the CDR3 is TGTGCCAGCAGCTTAACTTGGGGCTACGAGCAGTACTTC.

The chain has TRBV30 and TRBJ1-2; 8 bases are shared with TRBD1. CDR3 size: 15 residues. The junction had 6 bases not matched to a gene; V was cut back by 1 base and J by 2 bases. Germline-derived CDR1 and CDR2 are GTSNPN and SVGIG (reference sequence). DNA for the CDR3: TGTGCCTGGAGTGGGATCGGACAGGGAAACTATGGCTACACCTTC. The encoded protein is CAWSGIGQGNYGYTF.

V is TRBV5-4 and J is TRBJ2-3, with a possible D match to TRBD1 (5 bases). Trimming shortened V by 0 bases and J by 8 bases, and 19 bases separated the two germline ends. CDR1 and CDR2 (germline): SGHNT, YYREEE (reference sequence). The CDR3 covers 16 residues. Here the CDR3 DNA reads TGTGCCAGCAGCTTGGATCCCCAGGGCGGTAGTGGTACGCAGTATTTT. Its protein product is CASSLDPQGGSGTQYF.

J is TRBJ1-2 and V is TRBV29-1, with D possibly TRBD1 on 5 matching bases. This CDR3 contains 15 residues. V lost 7 bases and J 3 bases, leaving 21 bases between the germline ends. The germline V gene has CDR1 SQVTM and CDR2 ANQGSEA. The CDR3 DNA reads as TGCAGCGCTCAGTACTCCAATCAGGGATACTATGGCTACACCTTC. It is translated as CSAQYSNQGYYGYTF.

CDR3 nucleotide sequence: TGCGCCAGCAGCTTGGCCTTCCAGGGAGGCCGGGAGGGCTACACCTTC. As protein: CASSLAFQGGREGYTF. J is TRBJ1-2 and V is TRBV5-1; D possibly corresponds to TRBD1 (5 bases). This CDR3 has 16 amino acids. The V gene's germline CDR1 is SGHRS and CDR2 YFSETQ. V was clipped by 0 bases and J by 8 bases, with 20 bases between them.

The chain recombines TRBV19 with TRBJ2-1, with 7 bases identical to TRBD2. Germline V gene lookup returns CDR1 LNHDA and CDR2 SQIVND (reference sequence). The V segment lost 4 bases and the J segment 8 bases; nucleotides outside the gene matches: 8. The CDR3 is made up of 14 amino acids. DNA of the CDR3: TGTGCCAGTAGTACCTCCCGGGGGGTCCATGAGCAGTTCTTC. This gives the protein CASSTSRGVHEQFF.

This chain joins TRBV9 and TRBJ1-3, with TRBD1 matching 10 bases. The germline V gene encodes CDR1 SGDLS and CDR2 YYNGEE. This CDR3 comprises 15 residues. V gave up 3 bases and J gave up 2 bases; unmatched junction bases: 2. The CDR3 region has the DNA TGTGCCAGCAGCGCCGGGACAGGGGCTGGAAACACCATATATTTT. It specifies CASSAGTGAGNTIYF. The entire variable domain, with the rest obtained from reference TRBV9 and TRBJ1-3, is as follows: DSGVTQTPKHLITATGQRVTLRCSPRSGDLSVYWYQQSLDQGLQFLIQYYNGEERAKGNILERFSAQQFPDLHSELNLSSLELGDSALYFCASSAGTGAGNTIYFGEGSWLTVV.

The chain carries TRBV7-3 and TRBJ1-3; D call uncertain. The CDR3 is made up of 16 amino acids. Germline V gives CDR1 SGHTA, CDR2 FQGTGA. Trimming left V 1 base short and J 0 bases short, with 10 bases between. CDR3 sequence (DNA): TGTGCCAGCAGCTTAAGGGCCATCGACTCTGGAAACACCATATATTTT. This encodes CASSLRAIDSGNTIYF. The whole variable domain, remainder taken from reference TRBV7-3 and TRBJ1-3, is GAGVSQTPSNKVTEKGKYVELRCDPISGHTALYWYRQSLGQGPEFLIYFQGTGAADDSGLPNDRFFAVRPEGSVSTLKIQRTERGDSAVYLCASSLRAIDSGNTIYFGEGSWLTVV.

CDR3 sequence (DNA): TGCAGCGTTAGCCCCGGGGGGGAGCTGTTTTTT. Protein product: CSVSPGGELFF. J is TRBJ2-2 and V is TRBV29-1; D not certain. The CDR3 spans 11 residues. Germline V gene lookup returns CDR1 SQVTM and CDR2 ANQGSEA. The V end lost 5 bases, the J end lost 8 bases, and 9 bases lay between the germline ends.

The chain combines TRBV7-9 with TRBJ2-7; D may be TRBD2 (7 bases). The CDR3 loop spans 13 amino acids. Germline CDR1 and CDR2: SEHNR and FQNEAQ (reference sequence). V lost 8 bases and J 4 bases, leaving 15 bases between the germline ends. This chain's CDR3 is CASGGGLEYEQYF. DNA of the CDR3: TGTGCCAGCGGCGGGGGCCTTGAATACGAGCAGTACTTC.

The chain has TRBV7-9 and TRBJ1-6, with D possibly matching TRBD1 (5 bases). There are 13 residues in the CDR3. V was pared by 5 bases and J by 14 bases, with 16 bases between. Germline loops: CDR1 SEHNR, CDR2 FQNEAQ (reference sequence). This chain's CDR3 is CASSPPRGTALHF. CDR3 in DNA: TGTGCCAGCAGCCCTCCCAGAGGGACTGCCCTCCACTTT.

The chain recombines TRBV2 with TRBJ2-3, with 7 positions matching TRBD1. This CDR3 is built from 15 residues. Germline V gene data show CDR1 as SNHLY and CDR2 as FYNNEI. Trimming at V came to 0 bases and at J to 1 base, leaving 1 base not matched to a gene. The DNA for the CDR3 is TGTGCCAGCAGTGAAGCGCAGGGGGGCACAGATACGCAGTATTTT. As protein: CASSEAQGGTDTQYF.

The chain joins TRBV27 to TRBJ2-7; 8 bases align to TRBD1. The CDR3 has 16 residues. Germline V lookup: CDR1 MNHEY, CDR2 SMNVEV (reference sequence). Trimming took 4 bases from V and 4 from J; bases not matched to a gene: 12. The CDR3 bases are TGTGCCAGCAGTTGGAACGGACAGGGCGGAGTGTACGAGCAGTACTTC. It codes for CASSWNGQGGVYEQYF.

CDR3 DNA: TGTGCCAGCAGCGCACAGGGGATGAACACTGAAGCTTTCTTT. Translated, it gives CASSAQGMNTEAFF. This chain connects TRBV7-9 to TRBJ1-1, with TRBD1 identical over 7 bases. V lost 5 bases to trimming and J lost 0 bases; unmatched junction nucleotides: 3. The CDR3 is made up of 14 amino acids. CDR1 SEHNR and CDR2 FQNEAQ come from the germline V gene (reference sequence).

The rearrangement joins TRBV18 to TRBJ2-1; TRBD2 is a possible D gene (5 bases). This CDR3 has 15 amino acids. The V gene lost 3 bases and the J gene lost 5 bases, with 14 bases spanning the gap. The germline V gene encodes CDR1 KGHSH and CDR2 LQKENI. The CDR3 loop is CASSPRAVGDNEQFF. CDR3 sequence (DNA): TGTGCCAGCTCACCTCGGGCCGTGGGAGACAATGAGCAGTTCTTC.